These 6 T cell receptor beta chains share one sample of origin, sequenced in a study of shared clonotypes between healthy human individuals. Only in-frame clones appear in the TCRdb table, and some are missing; sequencing was by immunoSEQ multiplex PCR. The sample lists some 1,400,000 clones, 95% to 97% occurring once. The source material was naive CD4+ T cells sorted from blood. As for subset: CD45RA+ positively selected. The receptor set was obtained from a man in his thirties or forties in good health.

This CDR3 reads CASSYSNLANTDTQYF. The CDR3 DNA reads TGTGCCAGCAGTTACTCGAATCTAGCGAACACAGATACGCAGTATTTT. The chain employs TRBV6-5 and TRBJ2-3; tentatively, D is TRBD2 (6 bases). V lost 0 bases to trimming and J lost 2 bases, with 12 bases between them. The CDR3 has 16 amino acids. From germline, CDR1 is MNHEY and CDR2 SVGAGI.

The chain has TRBV28 and TRBJ1-5; D remains ambiguous. Germline CDR1 and CDR2: MDHEN and SYDVKM. This CDR3 region has 13 residues. Deletions cut 7 bases from V and 6 bases from J, with 13 bases between. The CDR3 is CASTPKRGQPQHF. The CDR3 nucleotides are TGTGCCAGCACCCCTAAAAGAGGTCAGCCCCAGCATTTT. Looking up the rest from reference TRBV28 and TRBJ1-5 gives the full variable domain: DVKVTQSSRYLVKRTGEKVFLECVQDMDHENMFWYRQDPGLGLRLIYFSYDVKMKEKGDIPEGYSVSREKKERFSLILESASTNQTSMYLCASTPKRGQPQHFGDGTRLSIL.

This rearrangement joins TRBV6-1 to TRBJ2-7, with 8 bases matching TRBD1. CDR1 is MNHNS, CDR2 SASEGT, per germline. This CDR3 has 18 amino acids. V trimming: 0 bases; J trimming: 4 bases; junction bases outside the gene matches: 14. The CDR3 sequence is CASSEALPLRDRGYEQYF. CDR3 coding DNA: TGTGCCAGCAGTGAAGCGCTTCCTCTCCGAGACAGGGGTTACGAGCAGTACTTC.

CDR3 protein: CASSIQGRSYEQYF. The CDR3 coding sequence is TGTGCCAGCAGCATCCAAGGTAGATCCTACGAGCAGTACTTC. The genes are TRBV5-4 and TRBJ2-7; D gene ambiguous. The CDR3 length is 14 residues. CDR1 SGHNT and CDR2 YYREEE come from the germline V gene (reference sequence). V shed 4 bases and J shed 1 base, with 12 bases lying between them.

The rearrangement uses TRBV6-6 and TRBJ1-2; no reliable D call. The germline CDR1 and CDR2 sequences are MNHNY and SVGAGI (reference sequence). Trimming took off 6 bases at V and 0 bases at J, with 8 bases between the two ends. The CDR3 has 13 residues. The CDR3, as DNA: TGTGCCAGCAGCAACCCAGCTAACTATGGCTACACCTTC. It specifies CASSNPANYGYTF.

The rearrangement joins TRBV28 to TRBJ1-2, with D maybe TRBD1 (5 bases). Germline V gene data show CDR1 as MDHEN and CDR2 as SYDVKM. The length of the CDR3 is 15 residues. The V end lost 3 bases, the J end lost 4 bases, and 15 bases lay between the germline ends. In DNA, the CDR3 is TGTGCCAGCAGTTTTCCCTCGTGGGACGGCTATGGCTACACCTTC. Protein: CASSFPSWDGYGYTF.